This T cell receptor beta chain is drawn from a study of shared clonotypes between healthy human individuals. Whole-study findings and limits: It was the few donors that limited the genetic and exposure-history diversity represented. Clonotypes which were not shared had lower generation probabilities than clonotypes that all four donors shared.

CDR1 and CDR2 from the germline V gene are MNHEY and SMNVEV (reference sequence). The CDR3 is 15 amino acids. J was trimmed by 3 bases and V by 1 base; bases with no gene match: 4. CD45RO-negative CD8 cells positively selected for CCR7 made up the naive population, which excluded terminally differentiated effector memory CD45RA+ cells. Comments on this clone: The antigen is not known.

Sorted-subset replicate PCR reactions contained 200 to 250 ng DNA, corresponding to tens of thousands of T cell genomes. The repertoire was sequenced with immunoSEQ multiplex PCR; TCRdb's copy has only in-frame clones and lacks some. The repertoire holds millions of clones, with about 95% as singletons. The source of this sequence is a man younger than 35 in good health. The specimen sequenced was naive CD8+ T cells sorted from blood. The chain has TRBV27 and TRBJ2-3; 7 bases align to TRBD1. The CDR3 here is CASSLYRGPTDTQYF. The DNA of the CDR3 is TGTGCCAGCAGTTTATACAGGGGACCTACAGATACGCAGTATTTT.